Following are 2 T cell receptor beta chains from one sample sequenced in a study of PD-1 blockade in classical Hodgkin lymphoma. Sample time point: cycle 4 day 1 (C4D1), after six to seven weeks of nivolumab. There was relapse after autologous stem cell transplantation in every patient, and there was variation in brentuximab vedotin exposure. TCRdb's copy holds only in-frame clones and misses some; the assay was immunoSEQ multiplex PCR. The sample has around 100,000 clones; approximately 90% are singletons. The sample was peripheral blood mononuclear cells (PBMCs), taken before the fourth cycle of nivolumab. These receptors originate from a human donor with classical Hodgkin lymphoma.

The genes are TRBV2 and TRBJ1-2; D is possibly TRBD1 (6 bases). Germline CDR1 reads SNHLY; CDR2 reads FYNNEI. V was shortened by 4 bases and J by 1 base, with 13 bases between the two germline ends. This CDR3 has 15 residues. CDR3 region: CASSVDRGFNYGYTF. CDR3 sequence (DNA): TGTGCCAGCAGTGTGGACAGAGGCTTTAACTATGGCTACACCTTC.

The rearrangement links TRBV9 to TRBJ1-2; possibly TRBD1 for D (6 bases). This CDR3 spans 15 amino acids. The V gene's germline CDR1 is SGDLS and CDR2 YYNGEE. Between the trimmed V and J ends, which lost 0 bases and 0 bases, there was a span of 9 bases. CDR3 DNA sequence: TGTGCCAGCAGCGTAGGACAGGCAGCTAACTATGGCTACACCTTC. It codes for CASSVGQAANYGYTF.